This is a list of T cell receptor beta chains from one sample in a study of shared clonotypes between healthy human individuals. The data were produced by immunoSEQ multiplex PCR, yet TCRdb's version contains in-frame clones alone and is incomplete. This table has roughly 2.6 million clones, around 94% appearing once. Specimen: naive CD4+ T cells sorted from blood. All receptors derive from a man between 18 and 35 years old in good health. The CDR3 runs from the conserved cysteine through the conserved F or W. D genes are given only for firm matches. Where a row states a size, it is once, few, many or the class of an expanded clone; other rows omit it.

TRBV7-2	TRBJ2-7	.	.	CASSLSRDTYEQYF	TGTGCCAGCAGCTTATCCCGTGATACCTACGAGCAGTACTTC
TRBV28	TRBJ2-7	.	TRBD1	CASSLPRGTGYEQYF	TGTGCCAGCAGTTTACCTCGAGGGACAGGATACGAGCAGTACTTC
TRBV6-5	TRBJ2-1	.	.	CASSSTTREQFF	TGTGCCAGCAGTTCCACGACCCGCGAGCAGTTCTTC
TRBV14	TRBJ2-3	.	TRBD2	CASSLNYYQASGDITDTQYF	TGTGCCAGCAGCCTAAATTATTATCAGGCTAGCGGGGACATCACAGATACGCAGTATTTT
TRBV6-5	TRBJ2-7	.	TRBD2	CASSYYGGAARYEQYF	TGTGCCAGCAGTTACTACGGGGGGGCGGCTCGTTACGAGCAGTACTTC
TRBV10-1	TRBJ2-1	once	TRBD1	CASSEGQGAKFF	TGCGCCAGCAGTGAGGGCCAGGGGGCGAAGTTCTTC
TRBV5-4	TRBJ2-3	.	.	CASSLGYTDTQYF	TGTGCCAGCAGCTTGGGATACACAGATACGCAGTATTTT
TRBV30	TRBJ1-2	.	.	CAWSVAYGYTF	TGTGCCTGGTCGGTGGCCTATGGCTACACCTTC
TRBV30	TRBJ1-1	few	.	CAFGAGTEAFF	TGTGCCTTTGGAGCGGGCACTGAAGCTTTCTTT
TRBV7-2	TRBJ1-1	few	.	CASSLTQGNTEAFF	TGTGCCAGCAGCTTGACACAGGGGAACACTGAAGCTTTCTTT
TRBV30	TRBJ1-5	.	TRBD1	CAWSASGGVNQPQHF	TGTGCCTGGAGTGCCTCAGGGGGCGTCAATCAGCCCCAGCATTTT
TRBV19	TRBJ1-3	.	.	CASSTLLGVAGNTIYF	TGTGCCAGTAGTACATTACTGGGGGTTGCCGGAAACACCATATATTTT
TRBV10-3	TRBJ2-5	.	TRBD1	CAIKPGGQETQYF	TGTGCCATCAAACCAGGGGGCCAAGAGACCCAGTACTTC
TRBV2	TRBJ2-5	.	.	CASSDWGQETQYF	TGTGCCAGCAGTGACTGGGGACAAGAGACCCAGTACTTC
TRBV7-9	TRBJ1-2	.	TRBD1	CASSLVGTGQGGYTF	TGTGCCAGCAGCTTAGTCGGGACAGGTCAAGGGGGCTACACCTTC
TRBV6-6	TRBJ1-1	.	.	CASSTSTGNTEAFF	.
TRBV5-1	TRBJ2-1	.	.	CASSYAPANNEQFF	TGCGCCAGCAGCTATGCGCCGGCGAACAATGAGCAGTTCTTC
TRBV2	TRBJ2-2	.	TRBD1	CASTKGAVGELFF	TGTGCCAGCACTAAGGGGGCCGTCGGGGAGCTGTTTTTT
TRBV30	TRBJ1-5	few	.	CAWRPPDKTNQPQHF	TGTGCCTGGAGACCCCCCGACAAAACCAATCAGCCCCAGCATTTT
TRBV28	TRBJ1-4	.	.	CASSFSRPGQRNEKLFF	TGTGCCAGCAGTTTTTCCCGACCGGGACAAAGAAATGAAAAACTGTTTTTT
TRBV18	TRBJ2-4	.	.	CASSLSDPAKNIQYF	TGTGCCAGCTCTCTAAGTGACCCGGCCAAAAACATTCAGTACTTC
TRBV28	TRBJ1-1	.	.	CASSFGNLNTEAFF	TGTGCCAGCAGTTTCGGGAATCTGAACACTGAAGCTTTCTTT
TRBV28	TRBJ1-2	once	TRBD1	CASSEDRDDGYTF	TGTGCCAGCAGTGAAGACAGGGACGACGGCTACACCTTC
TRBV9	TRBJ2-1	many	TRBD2	CASSVEEQRGYNEQFF	TGTGCCAGCAGCGTAGAGGAGCAGCGGGGCTACAATGAGCAGTTCTTC
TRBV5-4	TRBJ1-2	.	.	CASSLATGNFYGYTF	TGTGCCAGCAGCTTGGCGACCGGAAACTTCTATGGCTACACCTTC
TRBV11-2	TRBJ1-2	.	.	CASSLGGGLGYTF	TGTGCCAGCAGCTTAGGGGGGGGTCTTGGCTACACCTTC
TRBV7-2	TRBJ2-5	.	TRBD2	CASSDRTSGPTTQYF	TGTGCCAGCAGCGACAGGACTAGCGGGCCGACGACCCAGTACTTC
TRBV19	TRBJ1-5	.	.	CASSPGGFGNQPQHF	TGTGCCAGTAGCCCCGGAGGGTTCGGCAATCAGCCCCAGCATTTT
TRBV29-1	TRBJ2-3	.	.	CSVETGTDTQYF	TGCAGCGTGGAGACAGGCACAGATACGCAGTATTTT
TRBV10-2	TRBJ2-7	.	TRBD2	CASSESKGTSGRDSYEQYF	TGCGCCAGCAGTGAGTCGAAAGGGACTAGCGGGAGGGACTCCTACGAGCAGTACTTC
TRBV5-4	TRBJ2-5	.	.	CASQPRAGPQETQYF	TGTGCCAGCCAGCCCAGGGCGGGGCCACAAGAGACCCAGTACTTC
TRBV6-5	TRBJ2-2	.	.	CASRGRGATGELFF	TGTGCCAGCAGAGGCAGGGGGGCCACCGGGGAGCTGTTTTTT
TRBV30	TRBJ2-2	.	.	CAWSVRGGASGELFF	TGTGCCTGGAGTGTTCGAGGGGGGGCCTCCGGGGAGCTGTTTTTT
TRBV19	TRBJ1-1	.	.	CASSPGLKTEAFF	TGTGCCAGTAGCCCGGGCCTCAAAACTGAAGCTTTCTTT
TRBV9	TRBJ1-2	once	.	CASSGGGTASNYGYTF	TGTGCCAGCAGCGGTGGGGGGACGGCTTCGAACTATGGCTACACCTTC
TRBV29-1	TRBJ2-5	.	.	CSVGTGIWETQYF	TGCAGCGTTGGGACGGGGATCTGGGAGACCCAGTACTTC
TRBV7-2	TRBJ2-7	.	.	CASSSGSGEQYF	TGTGCCAGCAGTTCAGGGTCGGGCGAGCAGTACTTC
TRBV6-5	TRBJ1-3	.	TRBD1	CASIDRVSGNTIYF	TGTGCCAGCATCGACAGGGTTTCTGGAAACACCATATATTTT
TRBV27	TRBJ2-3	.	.	CASSGPADRQYF	TGTGCCAGCAGTGGGCCCGCCGATAGGCAGTATTTT
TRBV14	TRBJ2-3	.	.	CASSPRDFTDTQYF	TGTGCCAGCAGCCCCCGGGACTTTACAGATACGCAGTATTTT
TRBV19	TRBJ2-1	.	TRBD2	CASSIGPGTSGYNEQFF	TGTGCCAGTAGTATAGGCCCCGGGACTAGCGGGTACAATGAGCAGTTCTTC
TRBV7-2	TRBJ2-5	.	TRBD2	CASSLAHVGGETQYF	TGTGCCAGCAGCTTAGCCCACGTCGGGGGGGAGACCCAGTACTTC
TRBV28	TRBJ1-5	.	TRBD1	CASSFRQGHNQPQHF	TGTGCCAGCAGTTTCCGACAGGGGCACAATCAGCCCCAGCATTTT
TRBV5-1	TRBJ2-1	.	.	CASSAGDYNEQFF	TGCGCCAGCAGCGCAGGGGACTACAATGAGCAGTTCTTC
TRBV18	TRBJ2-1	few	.	CASSPRGDVNNEQFF	TGTGCCAGCTCACCCAGGGGGGATGTTAACAATGAGCAGTTCTTC
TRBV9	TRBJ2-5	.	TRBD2	CASSVDTGGPETQYF	TGTGCCAGCAGCGTAGACACGGGGGGGCCTGAGACCCAGTACTTC
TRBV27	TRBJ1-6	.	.	CASSFRTDNSPLHF	TGTGCCAGCAGTTTCCGAACAGATAATTCACCCCTCCACTTT
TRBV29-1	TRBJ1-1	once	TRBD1	CSGQGSHREAFF	TGCAGCGGACAGGGATCCCACCGTGAAGCTTTCTTT
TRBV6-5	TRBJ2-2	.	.	CASSYSGRRNTGELFF	TGTGCCAGCAGTTACTCGGGGCGGAGAAACACCGGGGAGCTGTTTTTT
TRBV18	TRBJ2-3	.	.	CASSPGGDTQYF	TGTGCCAGCTCACCCGGGGGCGATACGCAGTATTTT
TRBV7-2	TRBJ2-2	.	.	CASSSTRRTFTGELFF	TGTGCCAGCAGCTCCACCCGCCGGACTTTCACCGGGGAGCTGTTTTTT
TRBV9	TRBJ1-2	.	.	CASSPSTNSNYGYTF	TGTGCCAGCAGCCCCTCCACAAACTCTAACTATGGCTACACCTTC
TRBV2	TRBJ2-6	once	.	CASGGDNNVLTF	TGTGCCAGCGGGGGTGACAACAACGTCCTGACTTTC
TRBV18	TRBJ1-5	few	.	CASSPAQDQPQHF	TGTGCCAGCTCACCAGCCCAGGATCAGCCCCAGCATTTT
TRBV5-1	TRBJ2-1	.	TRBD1	CASSLDRDRGIEQFF	TGCGCCAGCAGCTTGGACCGGGACAGGGGTATCGAGCAGTTCTTC
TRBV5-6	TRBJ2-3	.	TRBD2	CASSLVLAGPGVTDTQYF	TGTGCCAGCAGCTTGGTCCTAGCGGGACCGGGGGTCACAGATACGCAGTATTTT
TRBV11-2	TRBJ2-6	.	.	CASTWGRSGANVLTF	TGTGCCAGCACCTGGGGACGCTCTGGGGCCAACGTCCTGACTTTC